This T cell receptor (beta chain) came from a study of cytomegalovirus exposure and HLA in healthy donors. Study results and caveats: About 87% or about 30% of the time was how often most TCR beta V segments were productive, according to an earlier analysis. CMV serostatus stood as the only immune exposure information on hand.

Trimming took off 1 base at V and 0 bases at J, with 10 bases between the two ends. CDR3 size: 15 residues. Germline V gives CDR1 SGHTA, CDR2 FQGNSA. A remark on this clone: Its antigen is currently unknown.

In the PCR, 60 Vbeta and 13 Jbeta primers were used. TCRdb's copy holds only in-frame clones and misses some; the assay was immunoSEQ multiplex PCR. The table lists about 130,000 clones, roughly 80% of them singletons, with 0.95% to 1.5% in the top ten. The chain couples TRBV7-2 to TRBJ2-7; TRBD2 might be the D (6 bases). The TCR was taken from a boy aged 5-17 years in good health and CMV-seronegative. Source material: PBMCs. The CDR3 here is CASSLEGRGSYEQYF. Here the CDR3 DNA reads TGTGCCAGCAGCTTAGAGGGGCGGGGCTCCTACGAGCAGTACTTC.